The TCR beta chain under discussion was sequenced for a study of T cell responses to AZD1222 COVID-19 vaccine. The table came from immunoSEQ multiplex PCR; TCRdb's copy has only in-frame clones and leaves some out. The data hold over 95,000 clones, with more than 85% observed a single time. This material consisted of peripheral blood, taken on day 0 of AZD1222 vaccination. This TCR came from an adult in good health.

In DNA form, the CDR3 reads TGTGCCAGCAGCCATAAACAGACGACTAATGAAAAACTGTTTTTT. Its translation is CASSHKQTTNEKLFF. V and J are TRBV11-1 and TRBJ1-4; D call uncertain. From germline, CDR1 is SGHAT and CDR2 FQDESV (reference sequence). The CDR3 runs to 15 residues. Between the trimmed V and J ends, which lost 5 bases and 2 bases, there was a span of 12 bases.